This T cell receptor (beta chain) was captured in a study of CD8+CD57+ T cells in acquired aplastic anemia. Looking at the study overall: 3 to 4 ug was the average amount of DNA from sorted CD4+ and CD8+ cells. CD4+ cells from healthy donors averaged roughly 10 million reads.

Trimming left V 0 bases short and J 4 bases short, with 13 bases between. The CDR3 loop spans 15 amino acids. Germline values: CDR1 SQVTM, CDR2 ANQGSEA. In regard to this clonotype: Its antigen remains unknown.

Genomic DNA, serving as template, underwent TCR beta VDJ and CDR3 profiling. TCRdb re-analysed the reads in MiXCR, keeping a single row per CDR3 protein. The profile shows some 150,000 distinct CDR3 sequences, around two fifths of them singletons. Study outcomes and limitations: Patients and controls were found to share over 25 CD8+ CDR3 sequences.

The TCR comes from a human donor in good health, serving as a control. The chain employs TRBV29-1 and TRBJ2-1; tentative D call: TRBD1 (6 bases). Source material: sorted CD4+, CD8+, or CD8+CD57+ T cells (not recorded which) from PBMCs. In DNA form, the CDR3 reads TGCAGCGTTGAAGATCAGGGGACAAATTACAATGAGCAGTTCTTC. This gives the protein CSVEDQGTNYNEQFF.